This T cell receptor (beta chain) was identified in a study of blood T cell repertoires in COVID-19. Study-level background: The samples span acute and convalescent COVID-19 from the United States, Italy and Spain.

Looked up from germline, CDR1 is KGHDR and CDR2 is SFDVKD. The CDR3 consists of 14 residues. The V end was cut by 5 bases, the J end by 8 bases, with 15 bases between. Repertoires were generated with immunoSEQ multiplex PCR, while TCRdb's copy carries only in-frame clones and drops some. Among more than 50,000 clones listed, 85% to 90% were seen once. The receptor was isolated from a human donor in a cohort sampled during active COVID-19. Sequencing input: peripheral blood. V usage is TRBV24-1 and J usage is TRBJ2-1, with D perhaps TRBD1 (6 bases). This CDR3 is CATSGLGAGDEQFF. Here the CDR3 DNA reads TGTGCCACCAGTGGCCTCGGGGCAGGGGATGAGCAGTTCTTC.